This is a list of T cell receptor beta chains from one sample in a study of sequential checkpoint blockade in melanoma. Some clones are missing from TCRdb's copy, which holds only in-frame ones; the method was immunoSEQ multiplex PCR. The sample shows approximately 7,500 clones, around 50% of them seen only once. Sequencing was performed on CD8+ T cells sorted from blood (inferred from file names), taken from a patient given nivolumab and ipilimumab in sequence. The receptors come from a human donor with melanoma. CDR3s include the opening cysteine and the closing phenylalanine or tryptophan. The order of the fields is clone size, V gene, J gene, D gene, CDR3 DNA, CDR3 protein. D genes are given only for firm matches. Clone size is not always given. Where it is, it says once, few, many or a class for expanded clones.

abundance: NA; v_gene: TRBV4-1; j_gene: TRBJ2-7; d_gene: TRBD1; CDR3nt: TGCGCCAGCAGCCAAGAGAGGACAGGGGGTTACGAGCAGTACTTC; CDR3aa: CASSQERTGGYEQYF
abundance: few; v_gene: TRBV7-9; j_gene: TRBJ2-7; d_gene: NA; CDR3nt: TGTGCCAGCAGCCTCACGGAGTCCTACGAGCAGTACTTC; CDR3aa: CASSLTESYEQYF
abundance: NA; v_gene: TRBV27; j_gene: TRBJ1-6; d_gene: TRBD1; CDR3nt: TGTGCCAGCAGTTCTCGACAGGGGTTCGATTCACCCCTCCACTTT; CDR3aa: CASSSRQGFDSPLHF
abundance: NA; v_gene: TRBV2; j_gene: TRBJ2-2; d_gene: TRBD1; CDR3nt: TGTGCCAGCAGGGGGACAGACAACACCGGGGAGCTGTTTTTT; CDR3aa: CASRGTDNTGELFF
abundance: NA; v_gene: TRBV18; j_gene: TRBJ2-7; d_gene: TRBD2; CDR3nt: TGTGCCAGCTCACCACCCCATAGCGGGGGGGCCTACGAGCAGTACTTC; CDR3aa: CASSPPHSGGAYEQYF
abundance: NA; v_gene: TRBV4-1; j_gene: TRBJ2-7; d_gene: NA; CDR3nt: TGCGCCAGCAGCCCCCTGACAGGTCTCTACGAGCAGTACTTC; CDR3aa: CASSPLTGLYEQYF
abundance: NA; v_gene: TRBV21-1; j_gene: TRBJ1-3; d_gene: NA; CDR3nt: TGTGCCAGCTCCACCACCGGGTGGACAGCCGGGAGAAACACCATATATTTT; CDR3aa: CASSTTGWTAGRNTIYF
abundance: NA; v_gene: TRBV6-5; j_gene: TRBJ2-7; d_gene: NA; CDR3nt: TGTGCCAGCAGTTACTCATCACAGTACGAGCAGTACTTC; CDR3aa: CASSYSSQYEQYF
abundance: NA; v_gene: TRBV4-1; j_gene: TRBJ2-1; d_gene: NA; CDR3nt: TGCGCCAGCAGCCTTGGCCCCCCCGCCTTCAATGAGCAGTTCTTC; CDR3aa: CASSLGPPAFNEQFF
abundance: NA; v_gene: TRBV5-1; j_gene: TRBJ1-1; d_gene: TRBD1; CDR3nt: TGCGCCAGCAGCCCGGGACAGGAAATGAACACTGAAGCTTTCTTT; CDR3aa: CASSPGQEMNTEAFF
abundance: once; v_gene: TRBV6-5; j_gene: TRBJ1-1; d_gene: NA; CDR3nt: TGTGCCAGCAGTACCTGGGGGGGGCTCACTGAAGCTTTCTTT; CDR3aa: CASSTWGGLTEAFF
abundance: few; v_gene: TRBV30; j_gene: TRBJ2-7; d_gene: TRBD1; CDR3nt: TGTGCCTGTGAGACAGGGGGTGCTTCCTACGAGCAGTACTTC; CDR3aa: CACETGGASYEQYF
abundance: few; v_gene: TRBV29-1; j_gene: TRBJ2-7; d_gene: NA; CDR3nt: TGCAGCGTCCGAGGGCAGTTCTACGAGCAGTACTTC; CDR3aa: CSVRGQFYEQYF
abundance: few; v_gene: TRBV7-2; j_gene: TRBJ2-7; d_gene: NA; CDR3nt: TGTGCCAGCAGCAGCGTTTATGCCTCCTACGAGCAGTACTTC; CDR3aa: CASSSVYASYEQYF
abundance: NA; v_gene: TRBV28; j_gene: TRBJ2-7; d_gene: TRBD1; CDR3nt: TGTGCCAGCAGTTTAGGACAGGGGATCCTCTACGAGCAGTACTTC; CDR3aa: CASSLGQGILYEQYF
abundance: few; v_gene: TRBV7-9; j_gene: TRBJ2-7; d_gene: NA; CDR3nt: TGTGCCAGCAGCTCCAGCATCCGGGACACTTCCTACGAGCAGTACTTC; CDR3aa: CASSSSIRDTSYEQYF
abundance: NA; v_gene: TRBV19; j_gene: TRBJ1-5; d_gene: TRBD1; CDR3nt: TGTGCCAGTAGTATAGGGACAGGCTACAATCAGCCCCAGCATTTT; CDR3aa: CASSIGTGYNQPQHF
abundance: few; v_gene: TRBV14; j_gene: TRBJ2-7; d_gene: NA; CDR3nt: TGTGCCAGCAGTTCGCCGGACTATCAATACGAGCAGTACTTC; CDR3aa: CASSSPDYQYEQYF
abundance: NA; v_gene: TRBV29-1; j_gene: TRBJ2-7; d_gene: NA; CDR3nt: TGCAGCGTTGACAGGGAAGGTGACGAGCAGTACTTC; CDR3aa: CSVDREGDEQYF
abundance: NA; v_gene: TRBV6-4; j_gene: TRBJ2-1; d_gene: TRBD2; CDR3nt: TGTGCCAGCAGTGACTCTAGCGGGGGGGCCAATGAGCAGTTCTTC; CDR3aa: CASSDSSGGANEQFF
abundance: NA; v_gene: TRBV4-1; j_gene: TRBJ2-1; d_gene: NA; CDR3nt: TGCGCCAGCAGCCAAGTCGGAGTCAATGAGCAGTTCTTC; CDR3aa: CASSQVGVNEQFF
abundance: few; v_gene: TRBV7-9; j_gene: TRBJ1-4; d_gene: TRBD1; CDR3nt: TGTGCCAGCAGCTTAGTGGGGCGGACAGGGGAAAAACTGTTTTTT; CDR3aa: CASSLVGRTGEKLFF
abundance: NA; v_gene: TRBV4-1; j_gene: TRBJ1-2; d_gene: NA; CDR3nt: TGCGCCAGCAGCCAAGAGGCCACCAACTATGGCTACACCTTC; CDR3aa: CASSQEATNYGYTF
abundance: NA; v_gene: TRBV7-9; j_gene: TRBJ2-7; d_gene: NA; CDR3nt: TGTGCCAGCAGCTCGGGACTTCTTCTGGGGTACGAGCAGTACTTC; CDR3aa: CASSSGLLLGYEQYF
abundance: NA; v_gene: TRBV7-9; j_gene: TRBJ2-7; d_gene: NA; CDR3nt: TGTGCCAGCAGCTTAACAGGAGTAGGCGAGCAGTACTTC; CDR3aa: CASSLTGVGEQYF
abundance: NA; v_gene: TRBV5-4; j_gene: TRBJ1-3; d_gene: NA; CDR3nt: TGTGCCAGCAGCGTTGGGGGGACCGGCAGGTCCTACGGAAACACCATATATTTT; CDR3aa: CASSVGGTGRSYGNTIYF
abundance: few; v_gene: TRBV28; j_gene: TRBJ1-2; d_gene: NA; CDR3nt: TGTGCCAGCAGTTTTGGCAATTACTATGGCTACACCTTC; CDR3aa: CASSFGNYYGYTF
abundance: NA; v_gene: TRBV28; j_gene: TRBJ2-6; d_gene: TRBD1; CDR3nt: TGTGCCAGCAGTTCGGGGGGGACAGGGGTCTCTGGGGCCAACGTCCTGACTTTC; CDR3aa: CASSSGGTGVSGANVLTF
abundance: NA; v_gene: TRBV27; j_gene: TRBJ2-7; d_gene: NA; CDR3nt: TGTGCCAGCAGTTTATCCCGAGGTCCCTACGAGCAGTACTTC; CDR3aa: CASSLSRGPYEQYF
abundance: few; v_gene: TRBV28; j_gene: TRBJ2-7; d_gene: NA; CDR3nt: TGTGCCAGCAGTTTTATGCGGGGCCGCTCCTACGAGCAGTACTTC; CDR3aa: CASSFMRGRSYEQYF
abundance: once; v_gene: TRBV19; j_gene: TRBJ2-6; d_gene: NA; CDR3nt: TGTGCCAGATCAACAGGGTTTGGTGGGGCCAACGTCCTGACTTTC; CDR3aa: CARSTGFGGANVLTF
abundance: NA; v_gene: TRBV5-1; j_gene: TRBJ1-1; d_gene: TRBD1; CDR3nt: TGCGCCAGCAGCGACGGACAGGGCGGGGTCACTGAAGCTTTCTTT; CDR3aa: CASSDGQGGVTEAFF
abundance: NA; v_gene: TRBV28; j_gene: TRBJ1-6; d_gene: TRBD1; CDR3nt: TGTGCCAGCAGAACTAGGACAGGGGGCGTTTCACCCCTCCACTTT; CDR3aa: CASRTRTGGVSPLHF
abundance: NA; v_gene: TRBV7-2; j_gene: TRBJ1-2; d_gene: TRBD1; CDR3nt: TGTGCCAGCAGCCAACAGGGGGCCTATGGCTACACCTTC; CDR3aa: CASSQQGAYGYTF